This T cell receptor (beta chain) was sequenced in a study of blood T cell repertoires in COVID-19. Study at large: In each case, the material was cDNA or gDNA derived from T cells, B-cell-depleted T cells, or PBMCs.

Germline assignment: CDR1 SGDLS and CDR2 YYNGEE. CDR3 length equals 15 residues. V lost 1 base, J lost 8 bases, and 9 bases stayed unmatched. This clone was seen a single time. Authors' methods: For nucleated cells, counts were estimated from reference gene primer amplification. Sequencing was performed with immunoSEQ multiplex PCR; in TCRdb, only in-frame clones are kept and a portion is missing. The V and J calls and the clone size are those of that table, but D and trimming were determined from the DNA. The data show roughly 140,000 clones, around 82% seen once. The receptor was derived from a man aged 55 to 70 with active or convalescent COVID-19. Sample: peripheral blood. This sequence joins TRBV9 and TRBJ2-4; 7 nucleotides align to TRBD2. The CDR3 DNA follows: TGTGCCAGCAGCGTACTATCGACTAGCCGAGACATTCAGTACTTC. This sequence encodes CASSVLSTSRDIQYF.